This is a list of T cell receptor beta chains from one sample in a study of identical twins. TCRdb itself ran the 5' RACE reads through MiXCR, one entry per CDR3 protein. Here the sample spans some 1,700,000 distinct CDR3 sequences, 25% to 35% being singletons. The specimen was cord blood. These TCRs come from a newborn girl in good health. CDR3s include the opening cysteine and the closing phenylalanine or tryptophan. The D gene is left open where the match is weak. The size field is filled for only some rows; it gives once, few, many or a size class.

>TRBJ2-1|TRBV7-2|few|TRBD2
TGTGCCAGCAGCCGTTCTAGCGGGGGGGCATCCTATGAGCAGTTCTTC
CASSRSSGGASYEQFF
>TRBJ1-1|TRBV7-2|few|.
TGTGCCAGCACCACCTGGGGACCCATGAACACTGAAGCTTTCTTT
CASTTWGPMNTEAFF
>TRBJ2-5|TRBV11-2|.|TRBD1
TGTGCCAGCAGCTTCTCCCGGGGACAGCAAGAGACCCAGTACTTC
CASSFSRGQQETQYF
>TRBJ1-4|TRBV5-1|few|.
TGCGCCAGCAGCGGACATAATGAAAAACTGTTTTTT
CASSGHNEKLFF
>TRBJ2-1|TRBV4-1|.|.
TGCGCCAGCAGCCCGGACCTGGGGTATGAGCAGTTCTTC
CASSPDLGYEQFF
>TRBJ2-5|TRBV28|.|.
TGTGCCAGCAGTTTCGCCTACGGGCAGTACTTC
CASSFAYGQYF
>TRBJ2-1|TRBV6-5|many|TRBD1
TGTGCCAGCAGACCGTCCCGGGACAGCGACAATGAGCAGTTCTTC
CASRPSRDSDNEQFF
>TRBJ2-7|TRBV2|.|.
TGTGCCAGCAGCGGGATCGCCTACGAGCAGTACTTC
CASSGIAYEQYF
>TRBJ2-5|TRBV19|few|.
TGTGCCAGTAGTATGGGTCCGGGGCTGGAGACCCAGTACTTC
CASSMGPGLETQYF
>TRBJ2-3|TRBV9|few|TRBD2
TGTGCCAGCTCTAGCGGGGGGGTGGCAGATACGCAGTATTTT
CASSSGGVADTQYF
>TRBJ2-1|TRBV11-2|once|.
TGTGCCAGCAGCTTGACCAGGGGAACGGCCAATGAGCAGTTCTTC
CASSLTRGTANEQFF
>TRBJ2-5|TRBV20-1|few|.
TGCAGTGCCCGTAGGATTGGACGGAGTCAAGAGACCCAGTACTTC
CSARRIGRSQETQYF